This TCR beta chain was profiled in a study of OX40 agonist ivuxolimab in advanced cancers. This CDR3 is built from 17 residues. From germline, CDR1 is MNHEY and CDR2 SMNVEV (reference sequence). The assay was immunoSEQ multiplex PCR, and TCRdb's table has in-frame clones only and misses some. Of tens of thousands of clones listed, 91% are singletons. The J gene is TRBJ2-5, the V gene TRBV27, with TRBD2 matching 12 bases. The end of the DNA fits TRBJ2-7 better, so the J call may be wrong. The source was CD4+ or CD8+ T cells sorted from blood, collected in a trial of the OX40 agonist ivuxolimab. This TCR was sampled from an adult with an advanced solid tumor such as melanoma, head and neck, liver or kidney cancer. CDR3 protein: CASSSSKGLAGRYEQYF. CDR3 in DNA: TGTGCCAGCAGTTCATCAAAAGGACTAGCGGGGCGTTACGAGCAGTACTTC.